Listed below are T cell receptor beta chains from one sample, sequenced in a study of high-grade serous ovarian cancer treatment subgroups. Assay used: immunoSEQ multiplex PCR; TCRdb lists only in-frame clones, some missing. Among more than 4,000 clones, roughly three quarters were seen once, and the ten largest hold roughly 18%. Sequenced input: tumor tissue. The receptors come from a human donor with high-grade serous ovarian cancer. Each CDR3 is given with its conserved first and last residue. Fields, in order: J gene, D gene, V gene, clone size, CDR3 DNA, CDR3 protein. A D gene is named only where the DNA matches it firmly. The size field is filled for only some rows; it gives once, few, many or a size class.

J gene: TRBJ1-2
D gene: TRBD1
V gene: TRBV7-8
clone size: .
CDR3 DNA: TGTGCCAGCAGCCGAACACAGGGGAACTATGGCTACACCTTC
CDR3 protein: CASSRTQGNYGYTF

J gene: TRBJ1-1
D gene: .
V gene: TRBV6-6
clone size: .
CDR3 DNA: TGTGCCAGCACGTATAGGCGGCTGACCGGAGAAGCTTTCTTT
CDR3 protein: CASTYRRLTGEAFF

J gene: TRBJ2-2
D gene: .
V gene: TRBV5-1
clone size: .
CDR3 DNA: TGCGCCAGCAGCTTCGTCGGGAGGAACACCGGGGAGCTGTTTTTT
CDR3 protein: CASSFVGRNTGELFF

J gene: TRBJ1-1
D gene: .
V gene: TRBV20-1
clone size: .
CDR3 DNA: TGCAGTGCTAGCGGACAGGAAGCTTTCTTT
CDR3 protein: CSASGQEAFF

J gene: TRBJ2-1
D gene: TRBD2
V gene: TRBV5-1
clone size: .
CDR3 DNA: TGCGCCAGCAGCTTGGTTTTAGCGGGACTCGACAATGAGCAGTTCTTC
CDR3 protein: CASSLVLAGLDNEQFF

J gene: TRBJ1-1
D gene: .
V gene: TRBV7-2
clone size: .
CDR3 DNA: TGTGCCAGCAGCCGGTCTCCACTAGGGACTGAAGCTTTCTTT
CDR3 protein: CASSRSPLGTEAFF

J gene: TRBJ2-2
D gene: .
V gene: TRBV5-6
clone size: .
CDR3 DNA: TGTGCCAGCAGCTTGGGGGTCGTCCGAAACACCGGGGAGCTGTTTTTT
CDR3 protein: CASSLGVVRNTGELFF

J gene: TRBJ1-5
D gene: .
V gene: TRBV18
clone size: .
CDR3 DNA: TGTGCCAGCTCACGTCGACAGGCCAATCAGCCCCAGCATTTT
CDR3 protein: CASSRRQANQPQHF

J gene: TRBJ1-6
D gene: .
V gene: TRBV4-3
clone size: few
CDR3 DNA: TGCGCCAGCAGTCCACACCCGTACACAACCATGACCTATAATTCACCCCTCCACTTT
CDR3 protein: CASSPHPYTTMTYNSPLHF

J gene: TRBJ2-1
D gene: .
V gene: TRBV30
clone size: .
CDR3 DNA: TGTGCCTGGAGTGTAGGATCAGGCAATGAGCAGTTCTTC
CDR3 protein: CAWSVGSGNEQFF

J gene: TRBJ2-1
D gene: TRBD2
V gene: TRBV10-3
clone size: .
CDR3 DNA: TGTGCCATCAGTGAGACTAGCGGGAGAGTCAATGAGCAGTTCTTC
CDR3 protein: CAISETSGRVNEQFF

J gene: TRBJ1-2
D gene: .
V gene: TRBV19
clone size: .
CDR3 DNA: TGTGCCAGTAGTTTTTATGCCAGAGACGGCTACACCTTC
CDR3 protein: CASSFYARDGYTF

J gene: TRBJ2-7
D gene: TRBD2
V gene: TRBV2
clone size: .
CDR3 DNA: TGTGCCAGCACCCTAGGGACTAGTTCCTACGAGCAGTACTTC
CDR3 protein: CASTLGTSSYEQYF

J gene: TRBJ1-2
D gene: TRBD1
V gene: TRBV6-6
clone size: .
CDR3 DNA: TGTGCCAGCGGGGACAGTCCTAATGGCTATGGCTACACCTTC
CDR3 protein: CASGDSPNGYGYTF

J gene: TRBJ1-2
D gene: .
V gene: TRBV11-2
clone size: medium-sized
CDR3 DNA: TGTGCCAGCAGCTTAGATCTTACAGGAGGAGATGGCTACACCTTC
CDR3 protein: CASSLDLTGGDGYTF

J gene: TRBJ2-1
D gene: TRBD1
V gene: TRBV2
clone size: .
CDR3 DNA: TGTGCCAGCAGTGGAACTCAACCGGGACAGGGAAACAATGAGCAGTTCTTC
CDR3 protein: CASSGTQPGQGNNEQFF

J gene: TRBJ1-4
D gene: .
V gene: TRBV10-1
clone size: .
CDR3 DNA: TGCGCCAGGCCCAAGGAGTGCGAAAAACTGTTTTTT
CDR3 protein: CARPKECEKLFF

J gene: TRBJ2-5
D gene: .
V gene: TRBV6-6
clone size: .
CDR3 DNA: TGTGCCAGCTCTAGTAAGGGTCCAGAGACCCAGTACTTC
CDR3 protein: CASSSKGPETQYF

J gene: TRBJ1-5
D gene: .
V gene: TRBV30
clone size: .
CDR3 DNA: TGTGCCTGGAGTGTACTTGGCCGTAATCAGCCCCAGCATTTT
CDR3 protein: CAWSVLGRNQPQHF

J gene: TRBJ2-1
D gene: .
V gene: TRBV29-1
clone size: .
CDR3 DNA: TGCAGCGTTGGGCTAGCGAACCTCGAGCAGTTCTTC
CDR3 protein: CSVGLANLEQFF

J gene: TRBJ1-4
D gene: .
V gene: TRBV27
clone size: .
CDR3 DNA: TGTGCCAGCAGTTTAATAAGGTCTGCTGAAAAACTGTTTTTT
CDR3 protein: CASSLIRSAEKLFF

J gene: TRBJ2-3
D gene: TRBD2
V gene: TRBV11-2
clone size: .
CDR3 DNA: TGTGCCAGCAGCTTATTTGCGGGAGGGGTAGATACGCAGTATTTT
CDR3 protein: CASSLFAGGVDTQYF

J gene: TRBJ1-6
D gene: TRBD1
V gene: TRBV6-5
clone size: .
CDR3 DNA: TGTGCCAGCAGTTACTCCAGGGGGCGTTCACCCCTCCACTTT
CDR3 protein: CASSYSRGRSPLHF

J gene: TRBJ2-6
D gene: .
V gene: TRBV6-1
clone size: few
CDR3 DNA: TGTGCCAGCAGTGAAAGACAGCTCCTCTCTGGGGCCAACGTCCTGACTTTC
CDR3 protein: CASSERQLLSGANVLTF

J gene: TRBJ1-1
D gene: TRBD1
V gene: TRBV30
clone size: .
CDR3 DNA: TGTGCCTGGAGTCCCTGGACAGGTCAGAACACTGAAGCTTTCTTT
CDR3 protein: CAWSPWTGQNTEAFF

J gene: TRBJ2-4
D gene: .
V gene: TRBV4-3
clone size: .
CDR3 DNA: TGCGCCAGCAGCCAAGGGGGATCAAGGGGGGACATTCAGTACTTC
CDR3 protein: CASSQGGSRGDIQYF

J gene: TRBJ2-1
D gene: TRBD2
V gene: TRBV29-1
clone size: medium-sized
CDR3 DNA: TGCAGCGTTAAGCAGATAGCGGGAGGCATGAATGAGCAGTTCTTC
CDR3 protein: CSVKQIAGGMNEQFF

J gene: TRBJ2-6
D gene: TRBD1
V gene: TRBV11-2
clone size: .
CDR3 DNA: TGTGCCAGCAGCCAGACAGGACAGGGACACTCTGGGGCCAACGTCCTGACTTTC
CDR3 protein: CASSQTGQGHSGANVLTF

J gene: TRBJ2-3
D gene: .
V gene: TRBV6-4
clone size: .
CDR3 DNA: TGTGCCAGCAGTGAGGGACTTACCACAGATACGCAGTATTTT
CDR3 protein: CASSEGLTTDTQYF

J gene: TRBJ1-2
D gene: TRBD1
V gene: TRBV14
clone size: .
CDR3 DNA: TGTGCCAGCAGACCGACGGGACAGGGGTATGGCTACACCTTC
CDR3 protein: CASRPTGQGYGYTF

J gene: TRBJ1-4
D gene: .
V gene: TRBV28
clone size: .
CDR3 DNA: TGTGCCAGCAGTCGAGACCTTGGGGGGCTTAATGAAAAACTGTTTTTT
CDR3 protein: CASSRDLGGLNEKLFF

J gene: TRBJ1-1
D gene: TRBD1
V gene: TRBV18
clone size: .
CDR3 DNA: TGTGCCAGCTCACCGACAGGGGCGAACACTGAAGCTTTCTTT
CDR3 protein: CASSPTGANTEAFF

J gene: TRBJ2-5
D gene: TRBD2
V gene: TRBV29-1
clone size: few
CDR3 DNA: TGCAGCGTTGAAGGGACTAGCGGGACTCAAGAGACCCAGTACTTC
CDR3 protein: CSVEGTSGTQETQYF

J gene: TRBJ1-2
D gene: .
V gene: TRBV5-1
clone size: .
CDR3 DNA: TGCGCCAGCAGCTTGGACGGGGGGCTAGACTATGGCTACACCTTC
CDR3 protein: CASSLDGGLDYGYTF

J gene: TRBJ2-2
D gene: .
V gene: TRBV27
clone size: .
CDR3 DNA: TGTGCCAGCAAGCAGGGTTTCGGGGAGCTGTTTTTT
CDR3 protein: CASKQGFGELFF

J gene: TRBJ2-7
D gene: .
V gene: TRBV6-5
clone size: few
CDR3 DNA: TGTGCCAGCAGTTACGACACCTCTAGCTCCTACGAGCAGTACTTC
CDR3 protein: CASSYDTSSSYEQYF

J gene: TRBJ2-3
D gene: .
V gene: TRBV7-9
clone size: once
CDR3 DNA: TGTGCCAGCAGCGACGCAGGCAGAGATACGCAGTATTTT
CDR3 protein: CASSDAGRDTQYF